The 5 T cell receptor beta chains presented below share a single source sample, sequenced in a study of blood T cell repertoires in COVID-19. Assay used: immunoSEQ multiplex PCR; TCRdb lists only in-frame clones, some missing. The table includes some 190,000 clones, roughly 80% detected once. Sequenced sample: peripheral blood. These receptors were taken from a human donor in a cohort sampled during active COVID-19.

The gene calls are TRBV19 and TRBJ1-5, with 7 bases that match TRBD1. Germline CDR1 is LNHDA and CDR2 is SQIVND (reference sequence). V trimming: 10 bases; J trimming: 6 bases; junction bases outside the gene matches: 15. This CDR3 is 15 amino acids long. CDR3: CATPYARQGGQPQHF. In nucleotides, the CDR3 is TGTGCCACCCCATACGCTCGACAGGGAGGTCAGCCCCAGCATTTT.

The rearrangement links TRBV5-4 to TRBJ2-7; the D gene is possibly TRBD2 (6 bases). Looked up from germline, CDR1 is SGHNT and CDR2 is YYREEE (reference sequence). The CDR3 is 14 amino acids. V was clipped by 4 bases and J by 5 bases, with 16 bases between them. The CDR3 region is CASSPLMGGHEQYF. The CDR3 DNA follows: TGTGCCAGCAGCCCCCTGATGGGAGGTCACGAGCAGTACTTC.

The V gene is TRBV5-4, the J gene TRBJ2-3; weak D call: TRBD2 (5 bases). CDR1 is SGHNT, CDR2 YYREEE, per germline (reference sequence). There are 14 residues in the CDR3. V was trimmed by 4 bases and J by 3 bases, leaving 12 bases between them. The CDR3 reads CASSVRDWTDTQYF. CDR3 in DNA: TGTGCCAGCAGCGTTCGGGATTGGACAGATACGCAGTATTTT.

The gene calls are TRBV27 and TRBJ1-5; 7 bases agree with TRBD1. V trimming: 11 bases; J trimming: 4 bases; junction bases outside the gene matches: 11. The germline CDR1 and CDR2 sequences are MNHEY and SMNVEV (reference sequence). This CDR3 has 14 residues. CDR3 nucleotide sequence: TGTGCCGTTACTTTGGGACAGACTAATCAGCCCCAGCATTTT. Amino acid sequence: CAVTLGQTNQPQHF.

This clone appeared a few times. The rearrangement joins TRBV6-5 to TRBJ1-6, with D possibly TRBD1 on 5 matching bases. The CDR3 is 15 amino acids. Germline-derived CDR1 and CDR2 are MNHEY and SVGAGI. Trimming removed 6 bases at V and 10 bases at J, with 19 bases between. The chain's CDR3 is CASRTPLQGGSPLHF. For the CDR3, the DNA is TGTGCCAGCAGGACGCCTTTGCAGGGAGGATCACCCCTCCACTTT.